This passage covers 10 T cell receptor beta chains from one sample sequenced in a study of blood T cell repertoires in COVID-19. Using immunoSEQ multiplex PCR, the repertoire was profiled, and TCRdb retains in-frame clones only, with some absent. Of under 85,000 clones in the sample, roughly 80% were seen once. The sample comprised peripheral blood. Source of these receptors: a man over 45 with COVID-19, enrolled during active disease.

Written as DNA, the CDR3 is TGTGCCAGTAGGCTAAATGAAAAACTGTTTTTT. Its protein product is CASRLNEKLFF. This chain uses TRBV19 with TRBJ1-4; D remains unclear. This CDR3 is built from 11 residues. Germline V gives CDR1 LNHDA, CDR2 SQIVND (reference sequence). V lost 6 bases to trimming and J lost 5 bases, with 4 bases between them.

This rearrangement joins TRBV27 to TRBJ2-7, with D possibly TRBD2 on 7 matching bases. Trimming removed 7 bases at V and 5 bases at J, with 24 bases between. The CDR3 length is 16 residues. Germline V gene lookup returns CDR1 MNHEY and CDR2 SMNVEV (reference sequence). The CDR3 here is CASTMTGGLRGHEQYF. The CDR3 nucleotides read TGTGCCAGCACCATGACCGGGGGGCTGAGAGGCCACGAGCAGTACTTC.

V is TRBV6-5 and J is TRBJ1-1, with D maybe TRBD1 (5 bases). The CDR3 runs 13 residues. Germline CDR1 and CDR2: MNHEY and SVGAGI. The V gene lost 4 bases and the J gene lost 1 base, with 7 bases spanning the gap. CDR3 amino acids: CASSWDSNTEAFF. The CDR3 DNA reads as TGTGCCAGCAGTTGGGACTCGAACACTGAAGCTTTCTTT.

Only one count was recorded for this clone. This sequence joins TRBV23-1 and TRBJ2-7; D gene uncertain. TRBV23-1 is reported as an ORF; its role is uncertain. V shed 8 bases and J shed 6 bases, with 20 bases lying between them. This CDR3 comprises 14 residues. CDR3 sequence: CASARHVYWCEQYF. For the CDR3, the DNA is TGCGCCAGCGCCCGACATGTTTATTGGTGCGAGCAGTACTTC.

The rearrangement uses TRBV4-1 and TRBJ1-5, with D tentatively TRBD1 (6 bases). Germline V CDR1 and CDR2: MGHRA, YSYEKL. The CDR3 spans 15 residues. Trimming cost V 3 bases and J 3 bases, with 12 bases left between them. The CDR3 DNA follows: TGCGCCAGCAGCCAGGCGAGACAGGCCAATCAGCCCCAGCATTTT. Its protein is CASSQARQANQPQHF.

The chain employs TRBV14 and TRBJ1-2; no reliable D call. Germline CDR1 reads SGHDN; CDR2 reads FVKESK. CDR3 size: 13 residues. V gave up 5 bases and J gave up 0 bases, with 7 bases separating them. CDR3 residues: CASSFGTNYGYTF. For the CDR3, the DNA is TGTGCCAGCAGCTTCGGGACTAACTATGGCTACACCTTC. The variable domain in full, with the rest retrieved from reference TRBV14 and TRBJ1-2, is EAGVTQFPSHSVIEKGQTVTLRCDPISGHDNLYWYRRVMGKEIKFLLHFVKESKQDESGMPNNRFLAERTGGTYSTLKVQPAELEDSGVYFCASSFGTNYGYTFGSGTRLTVV.

This clone was recorded only once. The rearrangement uses TRBV11-3 and TRBJ2-1; no definite D call. The CDR3 totals 13 residues. CDR1 is SGHNT and CDR2 is YENEEA in the germline V gene. Trimming left V 3 bases short and J 0 bases short, with 3 bases between. CDR3 in DNA: TGTGCCAGCAGCTTTAGCTCCTACAATGAGCAGTTCTTC. It is translated as CASSFSSYNEQFF.

This sequence joins TRBV7-2 and TRBJ2-5, with 7 bases aligning to TRBD1. Per the germline V gene, CDR1 is SGHTA and CDR2 is FQGNSA. Trimming cost V 1 base and J 5 bases; bases outside gene matches: 7. CDR3 length: 15 amino acids. CDR3 protein: CASSLGQGRSETQYF. The CDR3 region has the DNA TGTGCCAGCAGCTTAGGACAGGGTAGATCGGAGACCCAGTACTTC.

The V call is TRBV19, the J call TRBJ1-2; D uncertain. This CDR3 has 16 residues. V was clipped by 4 bases and J by 2 bases, with 17 bases between them. Per germline, CDR1 LNHDA and CDR2 SQIVND (reference sequence). CDR3 nucleotide sequence: TGTGCCAGTAGTAAGGGAGGCTCAAGACGAAACTATGGCTACACCTTC. Amino acid sequence: CASSKGGSRRNYGYTF. Full variable domain (outside the CDR3, taken from reference TRBV19 and TRBJ1-2): DGGITQSPKYLFRKEGQNVTLSCEQNLNHDAMYWYRQDPGQGLRLIYYSQIVNDFQKGDIAEGYSVSREKKESFPLTVTSAQKNPTAFYLCASSKGGSRRNYGYTFGSGTRLTVV.

This chain links TRBV5-1 with TRBJ2-3; possible D gene TRBD2, 6 bases. The CDR3 is 16 amino acids. Deletions cut 0 bases from V and 3 bases from J, with 14 bases between. Germline V gene sequence: CDR1 SGHRS, CDR2 YFSETQ. The CDR3 nucleotides read TGCGCCAGCAGCTTGGGACTAGGGGATTGGACAGATACGCAGTATTTT. Encoded protein: CASSLGLGDWTDTQYF.